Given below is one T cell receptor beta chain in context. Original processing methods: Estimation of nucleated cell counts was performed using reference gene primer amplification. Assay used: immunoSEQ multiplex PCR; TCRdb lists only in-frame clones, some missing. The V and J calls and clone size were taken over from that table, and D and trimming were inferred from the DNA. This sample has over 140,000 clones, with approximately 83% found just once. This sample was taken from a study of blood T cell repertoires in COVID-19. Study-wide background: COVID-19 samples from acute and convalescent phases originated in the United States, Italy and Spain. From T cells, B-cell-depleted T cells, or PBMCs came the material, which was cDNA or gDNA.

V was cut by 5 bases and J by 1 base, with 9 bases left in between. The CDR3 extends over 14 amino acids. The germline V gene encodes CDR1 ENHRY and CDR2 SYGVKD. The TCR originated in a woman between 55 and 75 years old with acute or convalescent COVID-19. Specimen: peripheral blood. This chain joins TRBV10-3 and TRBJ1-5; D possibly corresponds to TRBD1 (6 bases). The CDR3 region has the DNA TGTGCCATCAGTACAGGGATGAGCAATCAGCCCCAGCATTTT. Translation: CAISTGMSNQPQHF.